These 32 T cell receptor beta chains were sequenced from one sample in a study of T cell responses to AZD1222 COVID-19 vaccine. TCRdb keeps only in-frame clones here, not all; method: immunoSEQ multiplex PCR. The sample includes just under 150,000 clones, 86% seen only once; the top ten take approximately 5%. Sample: peripheral blood, taken 28 days after the second AZD1222 dose. These receptors all stem from an adult who received the AZD1222 COVID-19 vaccine.

This chain joins TRBV4-1 and TRBJ1-2; D perhaps matches TRBD1 (5 bases). Trimming shortened V by 5 bases and J by 6 bases, and 19 bases separated the two germline ends. Germline CDR1 reads MGHRA; CDR2 reads YSYEKL. This CDR3 contains 15 residues. CDR3 in amino acids: CASSEGTFGLNGYTF. The CDR3, as DNA: TGCGCCAGCAGCGAGGGGACTTTCGGGCTAAATGGCTACACCTTC.

The rearrangement joins TRBV7-9 to TRBJ2-3; D is ambiguous. CDR3 length: 14 residues. The V gene lost 5 bases and the J gene lost 8 bases, with 17 bases spanning the gap. CDR1 SEHNR and CDR2 FQNEAQ come from the germline V gene (reference sequence). As DNA, the CDR3 is TGTGCCAGCAGCGTCCCCCCTGGGCCCCTTACGCAGTATTTT. Amino acid sequence: CASSVPPGPLTQYF.

The chain employs TRBV4-2 and TRBJ1-1; D uncertain. CDR1 and CDR2 (germline): LGHNA, YNFKEQ. The CDR3 sequence is 15 residues long. V was clipped by 1 base and J by 0 bases, with 9 bases between them. CDR3 sequence: CASSQGPGMNTEAFF. CDR3 sequence (DNA): TGTGCCAGCAGCCAAGGTCCCGGCATGAACACTGAAGCTTTCTTT.

This sequence joins TRBV5-4 and TRBJ1-1; maybe TRBD1 (6 bases). V lost 3 bases, J lost 3 bases, and 21 bases lay in between. The V gene's germline CDR1 is SGHNT and CDR2 YYREEE (reference sequence). The CDR3 has 17 residues. CDR3 bases: TGTGCCAGCAGCTCCGACGCCGGGGGGCGTCGGGACACTGAAGCTTTCTTT. Residues: CASSSDAGGRRDTEAFF.

The chain is built from TRBV14 and TRBJ2-7; no definite D call. This CDR3 region has 12 residues. V was clipped by 0 bases and J by 6 bases, with 6 bases between them. Germline V gene lookup returns CDR1 SGHDN and CDR2 FVKESK. The CDR3 spells CASSQDFIEQYF. In DNA, the CDR3 is TGTGCCAGCAGCCAAGATTTCATCGAGCAGTACTTC.

This chain joins TRBV5-4 and TRBJ2-1; maybe TRBD1 (5 bases). V lost 2 bases and J lost 4, with 16 bases in between. From germline, CDR1 is SGHNT and CDR2 YYREEE (reference sequence). This CDR3 has 16 residues. Here the CDR3 DNA reads TGTGCCAGCAGCTTTCCGGCAGGGTCAACATACAATGAGCAGTTCTTC. Amino acid sequence: CASSFPAGSTYNEQFF.

The J gene is TRBJ1-6, the V gene TRBV5-1; D possibly corresponds to TRBD1 (5 bases). Looked up from germline, CDR1 is SGHRS and CDR2 is YFSETQ. V lost 2 bases and J lost 8, with 11 bases in between. The CDR3 sequence is 14 residues long. CDR3 sequence (DNA): TGCGCCAGCAGCTTCCGGGAAGGGGATTCACCCCTCCACTTT. Translated, it gives CASSFREGDSPLHF. Full variable domain (missing parts from reference TRBV5-1 and TRBJ1-6): KAGVTQTPRYLIKTRGQQVTLSCSPISGHRSVSWYQQTPGQGLQFLFEYFSETQRNKGNFPGRFSGRQFSNSRSEMNVSTLELGDSALYLCASSFREGDSPLHFGNGTRLTVT.

The chain has TRBV2 and TRBJ1-1, with D perhaps matching TRBD1 (6 bases). The CDR3 covers 13 residues. With 11 bases removed from V and 6 bases from J, the gap between germline ends came to 19 bases. The germline gives CDR1 SNHLY, CDR2 FYNNEI. Here the CDR3 DNA reads TGTGCCCTACAGGGAGGGGGGCAGGCTGAAGCTTTCTTT. Translated: CALQGGGQAEAFF.

The chain employs TRBV28 and TRBJ1-5; D is perhaps TRBD1 (5 bases). The germline CDR1 and CDR2 sequences are MDHEN and SYDVKM. CDR3 length equals 14 residues. Between the trimmed V and J ends, which lost 5 bases and 7 bases, there was a span of 15 bases. In nucleotides, the CDR3 is TGTGCCAGCAGTCCCCACGGGGGAGGACAGCCCCAGCATTTT. Translating it yields CASSPHGGGQPQHF.

V is TRBV12-3 or TRBV12-4 and J is TRBJ2-7; no clear D gene. This CDR3 has 11 residues. V lost 6 bases and J 6 bases, leaving 9 bases between the germline ends. The CDR3 sequence: CASSPGVEQYF. As DNA, the CDR3 is TGTGCCAGCAGCCCGGGCGTCGAGCAGTACTTC.

V and J are TRBV5-4 and TRBJ2-2, with TRBD1 matching over 9 bases. The length of the CDR3 is 15 residues. V lost 3 bases and J lost 6; bases outside the gene matches: 6. From germline, CDR1 is SGHNT and CDR2 YYREEE (reference sequence). CDR3 sequence: CASSWGQGGAGELFF. The CDR3 bases are TGTGCCAGCAGCTGGGGACAGGGTGGCGCCGGGGAGCTGTTTTTT.

The chain employs TRBV2 and TRBJ1-5; 9 bases map to TRBD1. The germline V gene has CDR1 SNHLY and CDR2 FYNNEI. This CDR3 has 15 amino acids. The junction had 8 bases not matched to a gene; V was cut back by 8 bases and J by 3 bases. This CDR3 is CASGSDRGNNQPQHF. The CDR3 DNA sequence: TGTGCCAGCGGCTCAGACAGGGGGAACAATCAGCCCCAGCATTTT.

The chain has TRBV30 and TRBJ1-1; D possibly corresponds to TRBD1 (6 bases). This CDR3 spans 14 amino acids. The germline V gene has CDR1 GTSNPN and CDR2 SVGIG (reference sequence). V lost 4 bases, J lost 3 bases, and 15 bases lay in between. CDR3 protein: CAWNGGSRYTEAFF. CDR3 sequence (DNA): TGTGCCTGGAACGGGGGCAGCCGGTACACTGAAGCTTTCTTT.

The chain is built from TRBV28 and TRBJ2-3; TRBD1 might be the D (7 bases). V shed 3 bases and J shed 4 bases, with 17 bases lying between them. Germline V gives CDR1 MDHEN, CDR2 SYDVKM. This CDR3 spans 16 amino acids. The CDR3 region is CASSLGAGTVSDTQYF. In nucleotides, the CDR3 is TGTGCCAGCAGTTTGGGTGCGGGGACAGTTTCAGATACGCAGTATTTT.

The chain has TRBV20-1 and TRBJ1-1; 7 bases align to TRBD1. The CDR3 extends over 15 amino acids. V lost 3 bases and J lost 5; bases outside the gene matches: 12. Germline values: CDR1 DFQATT, CDR2 SNEGSKA (reference sequence). The CDR3 DNA reads as TGCAGTGCTAGTCGGCAGGGGGGAAGCAGTACTGAAGCTTTCTTT. It translates to CSASRQGGSSTEAFF.

This clone was seen only once. The chain is built from TRBV2 and TRBJ2-2; the match to TRBD2 covers 10 bases. In germline, CDR1 is SNHLY, CDR2 FYNNEI. CDR3 length equals 15 residues. Trimming cost V 2 bases and J 6 bases; bases outside gene matches: 3. The CDR3 DNA follows: TGTGCCAGCAGTGAACTAGCGGGAGCGGCCGGGGAGCTGTTTTTT. Translation gives CASSELAGAAGELFF.

J is TRBJ1-4 and V is TRBV7-9; a weak D match, TRBD1 (6 bases). The ends were cut back, 5 bases at V and 7 bases at J, with 14 bases in the middle. The CDR3 runs to 14 residues. Germline V gene sequence: CDR1 SEHNR, CDR2 FQNEAQ (reference sequence). The CDR3 DNA follows: TGTGCCAGCAGCCCGTCGGGGGCAGTTGAAAAACTGTTTTTT. This sequence encodes CASSPSGAVEKLFF.

The V call is TRBV10-3, the J call TRBJ2-7, with 7 bases fitting TRBD2. Germline V CDR1 and CDR2: ENHRY, SYGVKD. The CDR3 runs 14 residues. The trim removed 3 bases at V and 4 bases at J, leaving 6 bases unmatched. CDR3 DNA sequence: TGTGCCATCAGTGACGGCGGGAGCAGGTACGAGCAGTACTTC. Encoded protein: CAISDGGSRYEQYF.

The table lists this clone with a few counts. This chain uses TRBV5-4 with TRBJ1-1; possibly TRBD1 for D (5 bases). There are 15 residues in the CDR3. V dropped 3 bases and J dropped 1 base, with 13 bases sitting between them. The germline gives CDR1 SGHNT, CDR2 YYREEE (reference sequence). The CDR3 coding sequence is TGTGCCAGCAGCTATTCCGGGACGGGGAACACTGAAGCTTTCTTT. The encoded protein is CASSYSGTGNTEAFF.

V usage is TRBV11-2 and J usage is TRBJ2-7; 10 nucleotides align to TRBD2. V was pared by 5 bases and J by 6 bases, with 13 bases of the junction left unmatched. Germline CDR1 reads SGHAT; CDR2 reads FQNNGV. The CDR3 consists of 16 residues. The CDR3 loop is CASSPTSLAGVVEQYF. The DNA for the CDR3 is TGTGCCAGCAGCCCTACCTCTCTAGCGGGAGTCGTCGAGCAGTACTTC.

This clone was recorded once. The V gene is TRBV19, the J gene TRBJ1-6, with no clear D. The V gene's germline CDR1 is LNHDA and CDR2 SQIVND (reference sequence). This CDR3 is built from 14 residues. V lost 3 bases to trimming and J lost 9 bases, with 12 bases between them. The CDR3 loop is CASSMSVGGSPLHF. CDR3 bases: TGTGCCAGTAGTATGTCCGTGGGCGGTTCACCCCTCCACTTT.

This sequence joins TRBV5-1 and TRBJ1-1; unclear D gene. Germline V gives CDR1 SGHRS, CDR2 YFSETQ. V was shortened by 7 bases and J by 5 bases, with 15 bases between the two germline ends. The CDR3 has 13 residues. The CDR3: CASGVEGSTEAFF. CDR3 nucleotides: TGCGCCAGCGGCGTGGAGGGAAGTACTGAAGCTTTCTTT.

V is TRBV11-2 and J is TRBJ2-1, with a tentative D call TRBD2 (7 bases). This CDR3 is 18 amino acids long. Germline lookup yields CDR1 SGHAT and CDR2 FQNNGV. Trimming shortened V by 1 base and J by 8 bases, and 24 bases separated the two germline ends. The CDR3 loop reads CASSLVKGRGVAAHEQFF. DNA for the CDR3: TGTGCCAGCAGCTTAGTCAAGGGGAGGGGGGTAGCGGCACATGAGCAGTTCTTC.

The rearrangement uses TRBV19 and TRBJ2-2, with D uncertain. Trimming removed 3 bases at V and 7 bases at J, with 9 bases between. This CDR3 has 13 amino acids. CDR1 and CDR2 (germline): LNHDA, SQIVND (reference sequence). The CDR3 reads CASSIRVGGELFF. CDR3 sequence (DNA): TGTGCCAGTAGTATTCGGGTTGGCGGGGAGCTGTTTTTT.

The gene calls are TRBV5-1 and TRBJ2-1, with TRBD2 matching over 10 bases. Losses at the gene ends were 0 bases for V and 5 bases for J; bases not matched to a gene: 5. The CDR3 covers 16 residues. Germline-derived CDR1 and CDR2 are SGHRS and YFSETQ. CDR3 sequence reads: CASSLVTSGAHNEQFF. CDR3 in DNA: TGCGCCAGCAGCTTGGTTACTAGCGGGGCCCACAATGAGCAGTTCTTC.

This chain connects TRBV10-2 to TRBJ2-2, with no clear D. The ends were cut back, 0 bases at V and 4 bases at J, with 0 bases in the middle. The CDR3 is made up of 12 amino acids. Looked up from germline, CDR1 is WSHSY and CDR2 is SAAADI. In DNA, the CDR3 is TGCGCCAGCAGTGAGTCCACCGGGGAGCTGTTTTTT. It specifies CASSESTGELFF.

The rearrangement links TRBV11-2 to TRBJ2-6, with D hard to call. Germline V gene data show CDR1 as SGHAT and CDR2 as FQNNGV. The CDR3 runs to 15 residues. V was shortened by 0 bases and J by 2 bases, with 5 bases between the two germline ends. The CDR3: CASSLEATGANVLTF. As DNA, the CDR3 is TGTGCCAGCAGCTTAGAGGCCACTGGGGCCAACGTCCTGACTTTC.

The DNA for the CDR3 is TGTGCCAGCAGTCCTGGTCGGGGTCAGCCCCAGCATTTT. The encoded protein is CASSPGRGQPQHF. This chain joins TRBV6-4 and TRBJ1-5; no definite D call. The CDR3 loop spans 13 amino acids. V was pared by 5 bases and J by 6 bases, with 11 bases between. Looked up from germline, CDR1 is MRHNA and CDR2 is SNTAGT.

V and J are TRBV7-8 and TRBJ1-1; 9 nucleotides align to TRBD1. With 1 base clipped from V and 4 bases from J, the junction kept 4 bases outside the gene matches. Germline CDR1 SGHVS, CDR2 FQNEAQ. This CDR3 is 15 amino acids long. DNA of the CDR3: TGTGCCAGCAGCTTAGTTCCGACAGGGGGCACTGAAGCTTTCTTT. Translation: CASSLVPTGGTEAFF.

This clone has more than one count but fewer than ten. V usage is TRBV19 and J usage is TRBJ1-5; D gene uncertain. Trimming removed 7 bases from V and 4 bases from J, with 20 bases in between. The CDR3 length is 16 residues. CDR1 is LNHDA and CDR2 is SQIVND in the germline V gene (reference sequence). CDR3 loop: CASTTPPGEVNQPQHF. The CDR3, as DNA: TGTGCCAGTACCACCCCACCCGGGGAGGTTAATCAGCCCCAGCATTTT. Full variable domain (missing parts from reference TRBV19 and TRBJ1-5): DGGITQSPKYLFRKEGQNVTLSCEQNLNHDAMYWYRQDPGQGLRLIYYSQIVNDFQKGDIAEGYSVSREKKESFPLTVTSAQKNPTAFYLCASTTPPGEVNQPQHFGDGTRLSIL.

This clone was recorded a few times. The same CDR3 arises from other DNA sequences in this sample as well. V and J are TRBV3-1 (or the pseudogene TRBV3-2) and TRBJ2-7; no clear D. Germline V lookup: CDR1 LGHDT, CDR2 YNNKEL (reference sequence). V was shortened by 3 bases and J by 2 bases, with 2 bases between the two germline ends. The CDR3 is made up of 11 amino acids. The chain's CDR3 is CASSQAYEQYF. Here the CDR3 DNA reads TGTGCCAGCAGCCAGGCCTACGAGCAGTACTTC.

The chain employs TRBV5-1 and TRBJ2-1; TRBD2 agrees at 10 bases. The ends lost 0 bases at V and 8 bases at J; junction bases unmatched: 14. The CDR3 contains 18 residues. CDR1 is SGHRS and CDR2 is YFSETQ in the germline V gene. The CDR3 bases are TGCGCCAGCAGCTTGGGCCCCCTCACTAGCGGGGTTTTGGATGAGCAGTTCTTC. This translates into CASSLGPLTSGVLDEQFF.